The 18 T cell receptor beta chains below come from one sample, sequenced in a study of post-analysis software for immune sequencing data. Study-wide findings and caveats: Included in a set of about five TRBV segments more frequent in patients than controls were TRBV5-6, TRBV5-1 and TRBV20-1.

No antigens are known for them. Unique molecular identifiers were present in the TCR beta cDNA libraries. TCRdb ran MiXCR on the PCR reads and lists one entry per CDR3 protein. The sample lists some 370,000 distinct CDR3 sequences, roughly 38% occurring once. The material sequenced was blood. These receptors were collected from a girl under 18 with multiple sclerosis.

This clonotype was counted only a few times. This rearrangement joins TRBV5-1 to TRBJ1-5, with 9 bases matching TRBD1. The germline gives CDR1 SGHRS, CDR2 YFSETQ. J was trimmed by 7 bases and V by 7 bases; bases with no gene match: 6. CDR3 length equals 13 residues. This chain's CDR3 is CASEGTGRQPQHF. CDR3 DNA: TGCGCCAGCGAAGGGACAGGGAGGCAGCCCCAGCATTTT.

The rearrangement joins TRBV5-1 to TRBJ2-2; D may correspond to TRBD1 or TRBD2 (5 bases each). The V gene lost 6 bases and the J gene lost 4 bases, with 13 bases spanning the gap. Germline-derived CDR1 and CDR2 are SGHRS and YFSETQ. This CDR3 is 14 amino acids long. CDR3: CASNALGPTGELFF. The CDR3 DNA is TGCGCCAGCAACGCTCTGGGACCCACCGGGGAGCTGTTTTTT.

Regarding this clonotype: Sequence at one end of the junction differs from germline and may be a read error. This chain links TRBV4-2 with TRBJ2-4; D not certain. This CDR3 comprises 15 residues. Looked up from germline, CDR1 is LGHNA and CDR2 is YNFKEQ. Written as DNA, the CDR3 is TGTGCCAGTAGCCAAGAGCTAGTAGCCAAAAACATTCAGTACTTC. It is translated as CASSQELVAKNIQYF.

This clonotype was observed a handful of times. This CDR3 reads CASSFAGGMDTEAFF. For the CDR3, the DNA is TGTGCCAGCAGTTTTGCCGGGGGGATGGACACTGAAGCTTTCTTT. The chain links TRBV12-3 or TRBV12-4 to TRBJ1-1, with D maybe TRBD1 (5 bases). The CDR3 contains 15 residues. V lost 3 bases and J 3 bases, leaving 14 bases between the germline ends.

CDR3 loop: CSVELPHDHNEQFF. CDR3 nucleotide sequence: TGCAGCGTTGAGCTGCCCCACGACCACAATGAGCAGTTCTTC. The chain uses TRBV29-1 and TRBJ2-1; the D is unclear. Germline V gene lookup returns CDR1 SQVTM and CDR2 ANQGSEA. V dropped 3 bases and J dropped 5 bases, with 14 bases sitting between them. The CDR3 length is 14 residues.

This clonotype showed up many times. The CDR3 loop is CASSLAGGPQNEQFF. The CDR3 DNA is TGTGCCAGCAGCCTAGCGGGGGGGCCACAGAATGAGCAGTTCTTC. The rearrangement joins TRBV12-3 or TRBV12-4 to TRBJ2-1; 12 bases match TRBD2. The CDR3 loop spans 15 amino acids. Trimming removed 6 bases from V and 7 bases from J; junction bases left unmatched: 7.

This clonotype was detected a few times. This chain links TRBV7-2 with TRBJ2-3; TRBD2 agrees at 12 bases. This CDR3 is 16 amino acids long. Trimming cost V 5 bases and J 2 bases; bases outside gene matches: 5. CDR1 and CDR2 from the germline V gene are SGHTA and FQGNSA. The CDR3 DNA follows: TGTGCCAGCAGCAGCCGACTAGCGGGGGCCACAGATACGCAGTATTTT. Translated: CASSSRLAGATDTQYF.

The chain employs TRBV3-1 and TRBJ2-3; D not resolved. The CDR3 sequence is 14 residues long. Germline CDR1 reads LGHDT; CDR2 reads YNNKEL (reference sequence). V shed 4 bases and J shed 4 bases, with 12 bases lying between them. This chain's CDR3 is CASSLNVGADTQYF. The CDR3 DNA reads TGTGCCAGCAGCCTCAATGTTGGTGCAGATACGCAGTATTTT.

The chain links TRBV4-2 to TRBJ2-5; weak D call: TRBD2 (5 bases). The germline V gene encodes CDR1 LGHNA and CDR2 YNFKEQ. This CDR3 spans 15 amino acids. The ends were cut back, 1 base at V and 2 bases at J, with 11 bases in the middle. The CDR3: CASSQVSRGQETQYF. The CDR3 DNA is TGTGCCAGCAGCCAAGTGAGTCGGGGACAAGAGACCCAGTACTTC.

V usage is TRBV7-9 and J usage is TRBJ2-1; weak D call: TRBD2 (7 bases). CDR3 length equals 15 residues. Germline V gene data show CDR1 as SEHNR and CDR2 as FQNEAQ (reference sequence). The germline V and J ends were trimmed by 5 bases and 6 bases, with 17 bases remaining between them. DNA of the CDR3: TGTGCCAGCAGCCCACGGTGGGAGGGGGGCAATGAGCAGTTCTTC. Amino acid sequence: CASSPRWEGGNEQFF. Full variable domain (missing parts from reference TRBV7-9 and TRBJ2-1): DTGVSQNPRHKITKRGQNVTFRCDPISEHNRLYWYRQTLGQGPEFLTYFQNEAQLEKSRLLSDRFSAERPKGSFSTLEIQRTEQGDSAMYLCASSPRWEGGNEQFFGPGTRLTVL.

This clonotype was picked up many times. A read error may account for a junction end that differs from germline. This chain uses TRBV5-1 with TRBJ2-1; 8 bases line up with TRBD2. This CDR3 is 14 amino acids long. Germline CDR1 is SGHRS and CDR2 is YFSETQ. The CDR3 is CASSLTSGYNEQFF. CDR3 nucleotides: TGTGCCAGCAGTTTAACTAGCGGTTACAATGAGCAGTTCTTC.

A word on this clonotype: The junction and the germline gene differ at one end; a read error may be behind it. This chain joins TRBV10-3 and TRBJ2-6; D might be TRBD1 (5 bases). Germline V gene sequence: CDR1 ENHRY, CDR2 SYGVKD. The CDR3 runs to 12 residues. The CDR3 DNA is TGTGCCATCAGTCCTGGGGCCAACGTCCGGACTTTC. Residues: CAISPGANVRTF.

J is TRBJ2-5 and V is TRBV19, with D perhaps TRBD1 (6 bases). V gave up 6 bases and J gave up 2 bases, with 16 bases separating them. The CDR3 contains 15 residues. Germline CDR1 and CDR2: LNHDA and SQIVND (reference sequence). CDR3 sequence (DNA): TGTGCCAGTAGCGTGGACAGCGATTTACAAGAGACCCAGTACTTC. As protein: CASSVDSDLQETQYF. The complete variable domain, with remaining parts taken from reference TRBV19 and TRBJ2-5, reads DGGITQSPKYLFRKEGQNVTLSCEQNLNHDAMYWYRQDPGQGLRLIYYSQIVNDFQKGDIAEGYSVSREKKESFPLTVTSAQKNPTAFYLCASSVDSDLQETQYFGPGTRLLVL.

In this sample, this clonotype turned up once. The J gene is TRBJ1-1, the V gene TRBV9; TRBD1 matches at 7 bases. The V gene end was trimmed by 3 bases and the J gene end by 0 bases; junction bases not matched to a gene: 5. The CDR3 runs to 15 residues. CDR1 is SGDLS, CDR2 YYNGEE, per germline. CDR3 sequence (DNA): TGTGCCAGCAGCGCCAGGCAGGGGGTGAACACTGAAGCTTTCTTT. Translated: CASSARQGVNTEAFF.

The gene calls are TRBV9 and TRBJ1-2; D ambiguous. In germline, CDR1 is SGDLS, CDR2 YYNGEE. Trimming removed 5 bases from V and 2 bases from J, with 7 bases in between. This CDR3 has 12 amino acids. The CDR3 nucleotides read TGTGCCAGCAGGACGGAAAACTATGGCTACACCTTC. This codes for CASRTENYGYTF.

V is TRBV9 and J is TRBJ2-5; no reliable D call. From germline, CDR1 is SGDLS and CDR2 YYNGEE. The CDR3 has 14 residues. Deletions cut 0 bases from V and 4 bases from J, with 10 bases between. This CDR3 is CASSVASIAETQYF. The CDR3 DNA reads TGTGCCAGCAGCGTAGCTAGTATCGCAGAGACCCAGTACTTC.

V gene TRBV5-1 combines with J gene TRBJ2-1; 12 nucleotides align to TRBD2. This CDR3 spans 17 amino acids. The ends lost 0 bases at V and 4 bases at J; junction bases unmatched: 5. Germline values: CDR1 SGHRS, CDR2 YFSETQ. DNA of the CDR3: TGCGCCAGCAGCTTGGCCTTCCTAGCGGGGGGGTACAATGAGCAGTTCTTC. Translation gives CASSLAFLAGGYNEQFF. The variable domain in full, completed from reference TRBV5-1 and TRBJ2-1, reads KAGVTQTPRYLIKTRGQQVTLSCSPISGHRSVSWYQQTPGQGLQFLFEYFSETQRNKGNFPGRFSGRQFSNSRSEMNVSTLELGDSALYLCASSLAFLAGGYNEQFFGPGTRLTVL.

The CDR3 spells CASSGLPSYEQYF. The CDR3 nucleotides read TGTGCCAGTAGTGGCCTCCCCAGCTACGAGCAGTACTTC. The chain carries TRBV19 and TRBJ2-7; D gene uncertain. Deletions cut 5 bases from V and 3 bases from J, with 11 bases between. Germline loops: CDR1 LNHDA, CDR2 SQIVND (reference sequence). The CDR3 loop spans 13 amino acids. The full variable domain, rest sourced from reference TRBV19 and TRBJ2-7, is DGGITQSPKYLFRKEGQNVTLSCEQNLNHDAMYWYRQDPGQGLRLIYYSQIVNDFQKGDIAEGYSVSREKKESFPLTVTSAQKNPTAFYLCASSGLPSYEQYFGPGTRLTVT.